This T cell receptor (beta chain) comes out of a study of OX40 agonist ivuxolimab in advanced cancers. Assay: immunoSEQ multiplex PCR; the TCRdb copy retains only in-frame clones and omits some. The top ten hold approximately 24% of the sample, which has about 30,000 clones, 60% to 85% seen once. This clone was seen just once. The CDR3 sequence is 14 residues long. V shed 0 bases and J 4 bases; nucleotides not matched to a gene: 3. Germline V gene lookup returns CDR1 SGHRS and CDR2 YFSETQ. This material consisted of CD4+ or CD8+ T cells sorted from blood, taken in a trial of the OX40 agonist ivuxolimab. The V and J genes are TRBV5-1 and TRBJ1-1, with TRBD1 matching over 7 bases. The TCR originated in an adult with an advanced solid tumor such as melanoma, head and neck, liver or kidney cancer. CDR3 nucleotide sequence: TGCGCCAGCAGCTTGGGCCGGGACAGCACTGAAGCTTTCTTT. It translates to CASSLGRDSTEAFF.